Presented here are 5 T cell receptor beta chains from one specimen sequenced in a study of OX40 agonist ivuxolimab in advanced cancers. Assay: immunoSEQ multiplex PCR; the TCRdb copy retains only in-frame clones and omits some. Among around 80,000 clones listed, 70% to 90% were seen once. The specimen comprised CD4+ or CD8+ T cells sorted from blood, sampled in a trial of the OX40 agonist ivuxolimab. Source of these receptors: an adult with an advanced solid tumor such as melanoma, head and neck, liver or kidney cancer.

The gene calls are TRBV19 and TRBJ1-1; D call uncertain. V lost 4 bases and J 10 bases, leaving 16 bases between the germline ends. The V gene's germline CDR1 is LNHDA and CDR2 SQIVND (reference sequence). This CDR3 contains 13 residues. The CDR3 bases are TGTGCCAGTAGTAATACCGTGAATATCGCAGCTTTCTTT. Translation: CASSNTVNIAAFF.

The rearrangement links TRBV7-2 to TRBJ2-5; TRBD2 matches 12 bases. The CDR3 is 17 residues long. V lost 1 base and J lost 4; bases outside the gene matches: 7. Germline CDR1 and CDR2: SGHTA and FQGNSA. CDR3 sequence (DNA): TGTGCCAGCAGCTTAGGGCTAGCGGGGGGGCTGAGAGAGACCCAGTACTTC. Amino acid sequence: CASSLGLAGGLRETQYF.

The rearrangement uses TRBV27 and TRBJ1-1, with 9 bases matching TRBD1. Germline V CDR1 and CDR2: MNHEY, SMNVEV (reference sequence). This CDR3 is 13 amino acids long. V shed 6 bases, J shed 5 bases, and the junction held 4 bases outside the gene matches. The CDR3 loop is CASRRGQGTEAFF. DNA of the CDR3: TGTGCCAGCAGGCGGGGACAGGGAACTGAAGCTTTCTTT.

This sequence joins TRBV13 and TRBJ1-1; D ambiguous. Trimming pared 5 bases from V and 7 bases from J, leaving 23 bases between. From germline, CDR1 is PRHDT and CDR2 FYEKMQ (reference sequence). The CDR3 covers 16 residues. The CDR3 spells CASSLGRISQRDEAFF. CDR3 nucleotides: TGTGCCAGCAGCCTTGGGCGGATAAGCCAAAGGGATGAAGCTTTCTTT.

This clone was seen a handful of times. The rearrangement links TRBV7-8 to TRBJ1-6; no definite D call. From germline, CDR1 is SGHVS and CDR2 FQNEAQ. The V and J ends lost 3 bases and 8 bases respectively, with 14 bases between them. The CDR3 has 15 amino acids. Here the CDR3 DNA reads TGTGCCAGCAGCTTGGCGACCTTGATGGATTCACCCCTCCACTTT. Its protein product is CASSLATLMDSPLHF.